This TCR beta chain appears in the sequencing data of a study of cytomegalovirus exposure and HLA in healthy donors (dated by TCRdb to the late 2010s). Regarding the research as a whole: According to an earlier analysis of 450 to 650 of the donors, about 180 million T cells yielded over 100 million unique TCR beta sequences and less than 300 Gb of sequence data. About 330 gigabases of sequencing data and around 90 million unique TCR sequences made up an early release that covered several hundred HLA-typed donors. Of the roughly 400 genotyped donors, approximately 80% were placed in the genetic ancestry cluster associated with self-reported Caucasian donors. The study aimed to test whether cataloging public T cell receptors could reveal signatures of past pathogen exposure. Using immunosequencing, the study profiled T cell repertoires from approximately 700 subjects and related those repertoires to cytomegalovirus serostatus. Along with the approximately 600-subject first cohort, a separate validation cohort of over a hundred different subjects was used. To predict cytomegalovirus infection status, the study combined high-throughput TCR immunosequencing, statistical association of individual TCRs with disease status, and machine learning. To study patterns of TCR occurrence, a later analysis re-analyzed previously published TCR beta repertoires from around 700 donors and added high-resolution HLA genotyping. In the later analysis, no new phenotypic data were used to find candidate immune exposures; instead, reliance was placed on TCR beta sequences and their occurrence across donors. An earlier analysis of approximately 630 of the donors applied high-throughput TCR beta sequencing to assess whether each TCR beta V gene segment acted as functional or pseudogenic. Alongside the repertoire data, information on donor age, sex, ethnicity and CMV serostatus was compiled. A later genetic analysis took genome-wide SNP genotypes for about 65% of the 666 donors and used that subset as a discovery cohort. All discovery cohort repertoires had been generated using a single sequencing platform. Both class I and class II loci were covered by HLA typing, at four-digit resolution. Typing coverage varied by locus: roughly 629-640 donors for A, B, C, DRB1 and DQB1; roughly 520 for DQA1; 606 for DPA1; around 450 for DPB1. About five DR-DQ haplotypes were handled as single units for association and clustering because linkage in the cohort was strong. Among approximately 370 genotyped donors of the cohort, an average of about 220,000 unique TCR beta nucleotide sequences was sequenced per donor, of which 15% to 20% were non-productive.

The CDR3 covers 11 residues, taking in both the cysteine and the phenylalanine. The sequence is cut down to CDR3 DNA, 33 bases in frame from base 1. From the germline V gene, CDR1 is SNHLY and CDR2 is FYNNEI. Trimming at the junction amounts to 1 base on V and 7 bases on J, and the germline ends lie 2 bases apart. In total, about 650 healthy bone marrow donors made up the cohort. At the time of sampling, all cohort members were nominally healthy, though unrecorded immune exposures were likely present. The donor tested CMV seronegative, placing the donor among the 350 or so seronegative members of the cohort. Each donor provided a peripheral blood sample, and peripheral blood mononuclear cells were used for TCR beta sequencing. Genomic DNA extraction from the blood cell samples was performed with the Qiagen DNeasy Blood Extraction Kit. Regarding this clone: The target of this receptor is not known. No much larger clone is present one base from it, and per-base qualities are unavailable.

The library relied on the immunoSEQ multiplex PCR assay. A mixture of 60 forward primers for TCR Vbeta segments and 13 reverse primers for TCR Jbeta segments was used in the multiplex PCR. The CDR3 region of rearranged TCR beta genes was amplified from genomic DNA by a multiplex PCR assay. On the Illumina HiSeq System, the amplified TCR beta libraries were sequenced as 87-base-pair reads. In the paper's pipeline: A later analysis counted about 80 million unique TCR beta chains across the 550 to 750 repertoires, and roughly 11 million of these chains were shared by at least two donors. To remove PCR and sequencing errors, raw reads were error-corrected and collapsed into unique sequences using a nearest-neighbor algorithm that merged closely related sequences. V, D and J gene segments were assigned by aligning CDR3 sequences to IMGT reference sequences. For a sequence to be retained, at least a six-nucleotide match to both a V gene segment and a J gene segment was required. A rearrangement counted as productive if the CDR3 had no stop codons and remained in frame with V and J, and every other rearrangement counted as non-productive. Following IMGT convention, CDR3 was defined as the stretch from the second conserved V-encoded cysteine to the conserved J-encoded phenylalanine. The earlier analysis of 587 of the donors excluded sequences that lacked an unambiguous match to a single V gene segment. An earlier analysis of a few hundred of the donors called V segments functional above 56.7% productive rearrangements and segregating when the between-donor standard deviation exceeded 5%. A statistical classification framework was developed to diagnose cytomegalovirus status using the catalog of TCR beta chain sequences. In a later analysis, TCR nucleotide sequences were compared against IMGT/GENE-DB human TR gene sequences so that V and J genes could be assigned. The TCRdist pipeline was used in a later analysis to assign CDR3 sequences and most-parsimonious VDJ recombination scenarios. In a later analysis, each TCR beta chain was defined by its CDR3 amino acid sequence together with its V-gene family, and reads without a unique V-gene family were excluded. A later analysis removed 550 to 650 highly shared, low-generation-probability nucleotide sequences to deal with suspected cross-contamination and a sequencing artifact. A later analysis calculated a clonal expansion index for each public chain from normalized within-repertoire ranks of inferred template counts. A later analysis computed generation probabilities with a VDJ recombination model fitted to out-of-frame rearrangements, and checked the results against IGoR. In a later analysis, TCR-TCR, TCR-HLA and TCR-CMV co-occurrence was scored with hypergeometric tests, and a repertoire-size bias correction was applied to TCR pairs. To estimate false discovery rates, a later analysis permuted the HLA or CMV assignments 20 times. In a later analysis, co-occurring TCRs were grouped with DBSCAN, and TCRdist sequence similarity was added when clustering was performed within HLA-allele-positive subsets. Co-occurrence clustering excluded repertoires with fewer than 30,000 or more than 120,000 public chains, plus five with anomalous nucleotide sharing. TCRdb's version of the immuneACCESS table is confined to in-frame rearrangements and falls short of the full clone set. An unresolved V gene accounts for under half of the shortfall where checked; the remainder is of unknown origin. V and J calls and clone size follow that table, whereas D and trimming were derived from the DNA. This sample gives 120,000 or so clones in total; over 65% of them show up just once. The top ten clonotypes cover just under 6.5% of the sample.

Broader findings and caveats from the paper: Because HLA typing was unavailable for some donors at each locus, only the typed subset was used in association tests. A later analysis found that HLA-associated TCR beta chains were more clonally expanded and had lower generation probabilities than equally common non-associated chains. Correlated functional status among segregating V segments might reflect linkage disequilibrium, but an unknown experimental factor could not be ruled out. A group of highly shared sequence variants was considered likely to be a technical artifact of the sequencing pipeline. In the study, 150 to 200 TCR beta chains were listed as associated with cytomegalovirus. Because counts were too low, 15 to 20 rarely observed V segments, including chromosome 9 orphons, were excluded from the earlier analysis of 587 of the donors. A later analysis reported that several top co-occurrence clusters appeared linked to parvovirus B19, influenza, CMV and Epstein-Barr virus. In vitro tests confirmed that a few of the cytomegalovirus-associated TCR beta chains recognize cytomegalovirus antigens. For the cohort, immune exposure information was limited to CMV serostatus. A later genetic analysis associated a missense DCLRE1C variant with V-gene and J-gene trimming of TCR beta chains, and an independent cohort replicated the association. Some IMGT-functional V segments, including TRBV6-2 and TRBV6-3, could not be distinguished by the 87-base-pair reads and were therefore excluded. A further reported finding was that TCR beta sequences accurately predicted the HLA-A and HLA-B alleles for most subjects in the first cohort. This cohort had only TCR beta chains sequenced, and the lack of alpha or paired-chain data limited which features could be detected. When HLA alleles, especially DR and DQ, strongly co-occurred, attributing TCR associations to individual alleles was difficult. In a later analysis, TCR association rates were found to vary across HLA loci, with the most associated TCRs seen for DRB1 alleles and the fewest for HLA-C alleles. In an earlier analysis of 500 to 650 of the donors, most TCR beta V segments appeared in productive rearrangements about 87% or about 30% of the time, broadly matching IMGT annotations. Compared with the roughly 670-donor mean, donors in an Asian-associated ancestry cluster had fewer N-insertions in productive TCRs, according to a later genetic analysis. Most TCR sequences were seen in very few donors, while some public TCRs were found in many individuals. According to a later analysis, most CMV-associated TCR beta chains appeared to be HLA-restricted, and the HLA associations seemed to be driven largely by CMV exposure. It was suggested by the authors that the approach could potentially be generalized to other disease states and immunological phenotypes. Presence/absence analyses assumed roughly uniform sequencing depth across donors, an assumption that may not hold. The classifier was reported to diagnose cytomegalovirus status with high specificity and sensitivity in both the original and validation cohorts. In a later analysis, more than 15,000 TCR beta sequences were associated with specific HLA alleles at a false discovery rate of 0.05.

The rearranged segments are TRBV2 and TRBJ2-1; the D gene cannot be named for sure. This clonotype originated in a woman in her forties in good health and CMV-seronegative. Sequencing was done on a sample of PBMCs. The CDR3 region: CASSEVNEQFF. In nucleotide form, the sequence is TGTGCCAGCAGTGAAGTAAATGAGCAGTTCTTC.